The 25 T cell receptor beta chains below were found in one sample sequenced in a study of shared clonotypes between healthy human individuals. Generated by immunoSEQ multiplex PCR, the TCRdb table keeps only in-frame clones and is missing some. The data hold about 530,000 clones, with roughly 85% observed a single time. Input material: PBMCs. These receptor sequences come from a woman aged 40-49 years in good health. Some clones in this sample may be carry-over from other donors' samples.

This chain joins TRBV19 and TRBJ2-1, with D perhaps matching TRBD2 (5 bases). This CDR3 spans 13 amino acids. From germline, CDR1 is LNHDA and CDR2 SQIVND (reference sequence). The V and J ends lost 7 bases and 3 bases respectively, with 10 bases between them. Written as DNA, the CDR3 is TGTGCCAGTAACCTCGCGGGCTACAATGAGCAGTTCTTC. Its protein product is CASNLAGYNEQFF.

There are a few counts of this clone. The chain carries TRBV2 and TRBJ1-5; possibly TRBD1 for D (5 bases). V lost 5 bases and J 4 bases, leaving 15 bases between the germline ends. Germline CDR1 is SNHLY and CDR2 is FYNNEI. The CDR3 contains 15 residues. The CDR3 loop is CASSPLGARNQPQHF. CDR3 in DNA: TGTGCCAGCAGTCCACTCGGGGCCAGGAATCAGCCCCAGCATTTT.

This clone was counted between two and nine times. At the DNA level, this CDR3 is encoded by other sequences in the same sample as well. The CDR3 sequence: CASSGGTDSNQPQHF. The CDR3 region has the DNA TGTGCCAGCAGCGGAGGGACGGATAGCAATCAGCCCCAGCATTTT. The chain combines TRBV6-1 with TRBJ1-5; D possibly corresponds to TRBD1 (5 bases). V lost 6 bases, J lost 0 bases, and 12 bases lay in between. Germline loops: CDR1 MNHNS, CDR2 SASEGT. CDR3 length: 15 amino acids.

Details on this clone: A junction end diverges from the germline sequence, so it may reflect a read error. The chain joins TRBV7-7 to TRBJ1-4, with D unclear. The germline V gene encodes CDR1 SSHAT and CDR2 FNYEAQ (reference sequence). The CDR3 covers 13 residues. CDR3 in DNA: TGTGCTAGCAGCTTAGGATCTAATGAAAAACTGTTTTTT. Its translation: CASSLGSNEKLFF.

The chain employs TRBV28 and TRBJ1-4; TRBD1 might be the D (6 bases). The CDR3 is 14 amino acids. Trimming pared 2 bases from V and 7 bases from J, leaving 11 bases between. Germline V lookup: CDR1 MDHEN, CDR2 SYDVKM. The CDR3 sequence: CASSLPGVSEKLFF. Written as DNA, the CDR3 is TGTGCCAGCAGTTTACCAGGGGTATCTGAAAAACTGTTTTTT.

The rearrangement links TRBV11-3 to TRBJ2-1; D is uncertain. Germline CDR1 and CDR2: SGHNT and YENEEA. Trimming took off 0 bases at V and 0 bases at J, with 9 bases between the two ends. This CDR3 is 16 amino acids long. In DNA form, the CDR3 reads TGTGCCAGCAGCTTAGACCCGGACGGCTCCTACAATGAGCAGTTCTTC. Protein product: CASSLDPDGSYNEQFF.

This sequence joins TRBV10-1 and TRBJ2-7, with 10 bases identical to TRBD1. V gave up 3 bases and J gave up 12 bases; unmatched junction bases: 8. This CDR3 has 13 residues. Looked up from germline, CDR1 is WNHNN and CDR2 is SYGVQD (reference sequence). The CDR3 sequence is CASSDRTGGGTYF. The DNA for the CDR3 is TGCGCCAGCAGTGACCGGACAGGGGGAGGGACGTACTTC.

The chain recombines TRBV27 with TRBJ2-1; possible D gene TRBD2, 6 bases. The CDR3 extends over 16 amino acids. Germline lookup yields CDR1 MNHEY and CDR2 SMNVEV (reference sequence). Trimming removed 5 bases at V and 2 bases at J, with 16 bases between. CDR3 region: CASSPRSGVPYNEQFF. The CDR3 coding sequence is TGTGCCAGCAGTCCCCGATCGGGAGTACCCTACAATGAGCAGTTCTTC.

The chain couples TRBV30 to TRBJ1-1, with 7 positions matching TRBD1. CDR1 is GTSNPN, CDR2 SVGIG, per germline (reference sequence). With 5 bases clipped from V and 6 bases from J, the junction kept 9 bases outside the gene matches. The CDR3 sequence is 13 residues long. CDR3 loop: CAWGTGVGAEAFF. CDR3 coding DNA: TGTGCCTGGGGTACAGGGGTTGGGGCTGAAGCTTTCTTT.

CDR3 in DNA: TGTGCCAGTAGTACTCCCCTAGCGGGAGGGCGCTACGAGCAGTACTTC. It is translated as CASSTPLAGGRYEQYF. The chain carries TRBV19 and TRBJ2-7, with 12 bases aligning to TRBD2. CDR3 length equals 16 residues. From germline, CDR1 is LNHDA and CDR2 SQIVND (reference sequence). Losses at the gene ends were 4 bases for V and 3 bases for J; bases not matched to a gene: 7.

Concerning this clone: The junction differs from germline at one of its ends, possibly a read error. The V gene is TRBV7-8, the J gene TRBJ1-2; 7 nucleotides line up with TRBD1. The CDR3 is 18 residues long. The germline V gene has CDR1 SGHVS and CDR2 FQNEAQ. The CDR3 nucleotides read TGTACCAGCAGCTTAGCGCCCGGGGTAGGGGGCTATCTGGATGGCTACACCTTC. Amino acid sequence: CTSSLAPGVGGYLDGYTF.

The chain carries TRBV29-1 and TRBJ1-2; D remains ambiguous. The germline V gene encodes CDR1 SQVTM and CDR2 ANQGSEA. The CDR3 sequence is 11 residues long. V was cut by 4 bases and J by 5 bases, with 8 bases left in between. CDR3: CSVVDLYGYTF. CDR3 nucleotides: TGCAGCGTTGTCGACTTATATGGCTACACCTTC.

The chain carries TRBV29-1 and TRBJ1-1; 9 nucleotides match TRBD1. Trimming removed 7 bases from V and 4 bases from J; junction bases left unmatched: 7. Germline CDR1 and CDR2: SQVTM and ANQGSEA. This CDR3 contains 13 residues. CDR3 bases: TGCAGCGCCGGGGACAGGGATGTCACTGAAGCTTTCTTT. Amino acids: CSAGDRDVTEAFF.

This rearrangement joins TRBV30 to TRBJ1-5; D uncertain. CDR1 GTSNPN and CDR2 SVGIG come from the germline V gene (reference sequence). V lost 0 bases, J lost 3 bases, and 6 bases lay in between. The CDR3 consists of 13 residues. CDR3 in amino acids: CAWSVTPNQPQHF. The DNA of the CDR3 is TGTGCCTGGAGTGTAACCCCCAATCAGCCCCAGCATTTT.

The chain joins TRBV19 to TRBJ1-4; 7 nucleotides line up with TRBD1. Germline V gene lookup returns CDR1 LNHDA and CDR2 SQIVND (reference sequence). V shed 4 bases and J 7 bases; nucleotides not matched to a gene: 3. The CDR3 contains 13 residues. The CDR3: CASSRDRVEKLFF. The CDR3 region has the DNA TGTGCCAGTAGTAGAGACAGGGTTGAAAAACTGTTTTTT.

The V and J genes are TRBV28 and TRBJ1-2; tentatively, D is TRBD1 (5 bases). The length of the CDR3 is 11 residues. In germline, CDR1 is MDHEN, CDR2 SYDVKM. Trimming took 7 bases from V and 7 from J, leaving 10 bases between them. In DNA form, the CDR3 reads TGTGCCAGCACCCGGGGGGTTGGCTACACCTTC. Translated, it gives CASTRGVGYTF.

V is TRBV5-4 and J is TRBJ2-3; 14 bases map to TRBD2. The ends lost 7 bases at V and 4 bases at J; junction bases unmatched: 5. CDR1 and CDR2 (germline): SGHNT, YYREEE (reference sequence). The CDR3 has 15 amino acids. The CDR3 loop is CASAGLAGDADTQYF. DNA for the CDR3: TGTGCCAGCGCGGGACTAGCGGGAGACGCAGATACGCAGTATTTT.

The V call is TRBV7-9, the J call TRBJ2-1, with D maybe TRBD2 (6 bases). The CDR3 extends over 12 amino acids. Trimming shortened V by 6 bases and J by 7 bases, and 10 bases separated the two germline ends. Per germline, CDR1 SEHNR and CDR2 FQNEAQ (reference sequence). CDR3: CASSGGTNEQFF. In DNA, the CDR3 is TGTGCCAGCAGTGGGGGGACGAATGAGCAGTTCTTC.

The chain uses TRBV29-1 and TRBJ2-5, with 7 bases fitting TRBD2. The CDR3 has 14 amino acids. The trim removed 7 bases at V and 1 base at J, leaving 9 bases unmatched. CDR1 is SQVTM and CDR2 is ANQGSEA in the germline V gene. The CDR3 DNA follows: TGCAGCGCGCGACCCGGGACTACCCAAGAGACCCAGTACTTC. Translated: CSARPGTTQETQYF.

Here the CDR3 reads CASSLGLAGVDTQYF. For the CDR3, the DNA is TGTGCCAGCAGCCTGGGACTAGCGGGAGTGGATACGCAGTATTTT. The chain carries TRBV6-4 and TRBJ2-3; 14 nucleotides align to TRBD2. This CDR3 contains 15 residues. Germline V CDR1 and CDR2: MRHNA, SNTAGT. V was clipped by 6 bases and J by 6 bases; unmatched bases: 5.

A remark on this clone: The sample carries other DNA sequences with the same CDR3. This chain links TRBV28 with TRBJ2-1; 14 bases map to TRBD2. This CDR3 spans 16 amino acids. V lost 5 bases and J lost 0; bases outside the gene matches: 0. Looked up from germline, CDR1 is MDHEN and CDR2 is SYDVKM. The CDR3 DNA reads as TGTGCCAGCAGTGGGACTAGCGGGAGCTCCTACAATGAGCAGTTCTTC. Protein: CASSGTSGSSYNEQFF.

The J gene is TRBJ2-2, the V gene TRBV6-5; 11 bases fit TRBD2. Looked up from germline, CDR1 is MNHEY and CDR2 is SVGAGI. The junction had 2 bases not matched to a gene; V was cut back by 4 bases and J by 4 bases. This CDR3 contains 15 residues. The CDR3: CASSLAGGVTGELFF. CDR3 DNA sequence: TGTGCCAGCAGTTTAGCGGGAGGGGTCACCGGGGAGCTGTTTTTT.

This clone was recorded many times. The chain couples TRBV18 to TRBJ2-7; the match to TRBD1 covers 8 bases. Germline V CDR1 and CDR2: KGHSH, LQKENI. V dropped 5 bases and J dropped 6; count of bases not matched to a gene: 6. This CDR3 has 13 residues. The CDR3 loop is CASSARTGFEQYF. CDR3 coding DNA: TGTGCCAGCTCAGCCCGGACAGGGTTCGAGCAGTACTTC.

This sequence joins TRBV19 and TRBJ2-1; 10 bases align to TRBD2. Germline CDR1 reads LNHDA; CDR2 reads SQIVND (reference sequence). The CDR3 has 18 residues. V lost 3 bases, J lost 9 bases, and 17 bases stayed unmatched. CDR3 nucleotide sequence: TGTGCCAGTAGTATTTCGCAAAGCAGCGGGAGGGTTGGGGGTGAGCAGTTCTTC. It codes for CASSISQSSGRVGGEQFF.

This clone came up a few times. The CDR3 spells CASSLTPYSYEQYF. The CDR3 DNA follows: TGTGCCAGCAGCCTAACCCCCTACTCCTACGAGCAGTACTTC. The chain uses TRBV13 and TRBJ2-5; D uncertain. The DNA end favors TRBJ2-7, so the J call may be wrong. The CDR3 sequence is 14 residues long. In germline, CDR1 is PRHDT, CDR2 FYEKMQ (reference sequence).